The rows below give T cell receptor beta chains drawn from one sample of a study of graft-versus-host responses after intestinal transplantation. Their antigens are not known. TCRdb keeps only in-frame clones here, not all; method: immunoSEQ multiplex PCR. The repertoire holds 40,000 to 45,000 clones, with approximately 95% as singletons. The sample consisted of unstimulated CD8+ T cells sorted from spleen or lymph node cells, taken before transplant. Receptor source: a human donor who was the organ donor for an intestinal transplant. Both conserved end residues are part of each CDR3. D genes are given only for firm matches. Clone size is given for some rows only: seen once, a few or many times, or a class if the clone is expanded.

size	D	V	J	CDR3	DNA
NA	TRBD2	TRBV9	TRBJ2-7	CASSPSPGLAYEQYF	TGTGCCAGCAGCCCCTCTCCGGGACTAGCCTACGAGCAGTACTTC
NA	TRBD2	TRBV15	TRBJ2-1	CATSTGGAQHNEQFF	TGTGCCACCAGCACCGGGGGGGCTCAGCACAATGAGCAGTTCTTC
NA	NA	TRBV2	TRBJ2-3	CASRASGGTDTQYF	TGTGCCAGCAGGGCCAGCGGAGGCACAGATACGCAGTATTTT
NA	TRBD2	TRBV4-1	TRBJ2-7	CASSPIVGGDYEQYF	TGCGCCAGCAGCCCCATTGTGGGGGGGGACTACGAGCAGTACTTC
NA	NA	TRBV11-2	TRBJ2-3	CASSLPRGTDTQYF	TGTGCCAGCAGCTTACCCCGGGGGACAGATACGCAGTATTTT
NA	NA	TRBV4-2	TRBJ2-7	CASSEEALESYEQYF	TGTGCCAGCAGCGAAGAAGCTCTCGAATCCTACGAGCAGTACTTC
NA	NA	TRBV2	TRBJ2-5	CASEAGDPETQYF	TGTGCCAGCGAGGCTGGGGATCCGGAGACCCAGTACTTC
NA	TRBD2	TRBV7-6	TRBJ2-3	CASSFSGGATDTQYF	TGTGCCAGCAGCTTTAGCGGGGGAGCCACAGATACGCAGTATTTT
NA	NA	TRBV19	TRBJ2-1	CASTTGHPYNEQFF	TGTGCCAGTACCACGGGACATCCTTACAATGAGCAGTTCTTC
NA	NA	TRBV4-1	TRBJ1-2	CASSQVAGMNYGYTF	TGCGCCAGCAGCCAAGTGGCGGGAATGAACTATGGCTACACCTTC
NA	NA	TRBV6-1	TRBJ1-2	CASRQTNYGYTF	TGTGCCAGCAGGCAAACCAACTATGGCTACACCTTC
NA	NA	TRBV19	TRBJ2-3	CASSIDRNTDTQYF	TGTGCCAGTAGTATCGATAGGAACACAGATACGCAGTATTTT
NA	TRBD1	TRBV10-3	TRBJ1-1	CAISEGQGWNTEAFF	TGTGCCATCAGTGAGGGACAGGGGTGGAACACTGAAGCTTTCTTT
NA	NA	TRBV19	TRBJ1-4	CASNFNGATNEKLFF	TGTGCCAGTAACTTCAACGGTGCAACTAATGAAAAACTGTTTTTT
NA	NA	TRBV6-6	TRBJ1-5	CASRPRGNQPQHF	TGTGCCAGCAGACCCCGGGGCAATCAGCCCCAGCATTTT
NA	NA	TRBV19	TRBJ2-1	CASSLRDPNNEQFF	TGTGCCAGTAGTCTCCGGGACCCTAACAATGAGCAGTTCTTC
NA	TRBD1	TRBV29-1	TRBJ1-1	CSVDKGDSYTEAFF	TGCAGCGTTGATAAGGGGGACAGTTACACTGAAGCTTTCTTT
NA	TRBD1	TRBV7-2	TRBJ1-3	CASSLAGTGDFNSGNTIYF	TGTGCCAGCAGCTTAGCCGGGACAGGGGATTTTAACTCTGGAAACACCATATATTTT
NA	NA	TRBV19	TRBJ1-2	CASDGSNYGYTF	TGTGCCAGTGACGGGTCCAACTATGGCTACACCTTC
NA	NA	TRBV7-3	TRBJ2-3	CASSLVGAGTDTQYF	TGTGCCAGCAGCTTAGTGGGGGCGGGCACAGATACGCAGTATTTT
few	TRBD2	TRBV9	TRBJ2-1	CASSRSPSGGPSYNEQFF	TGTGCCAGCAGCCGGTCCCCTAGCGGGGGGCCGTCCTACAATGAGCAGTTCTTC
once	NA	TRBV7-9	TRBJ2-5	CASSLMAGLQETQYF	TGTGCCAGCAGCTTAATGGCGGGGCTTCAAGAGACCCAGTACTTC
NA	NA	TRBV30	TRBJ1-2	CAWSVDTVYGYTF	TGTGCCTGGAGTGTAGACACCGTATATGGCTACACCTTC
NA	NA	TRBV7-2	TRBJ2-7	CASSAIPPYEQYF	TGTGCCAGCAGCGCGATCCCCCCCTACGAGCAGTACTTC
NA	TRBD2	TRBV13	TRBJ2-7	CASSLGPGGGLGYEQYF	TGTGCCAGCAGCTTAGGCCCCGGCGGGGGACTTGGCTACGAGCAGTACTTC
NA	TRBD1	TRBV29-1	TRBJ1-2	CSVVSPGQGRGYTF	TGCAGCGTTGTATCTCCGGGACAGGGTCGTGGCTACACCTTC
NA	TRBD1	TRBV4-3	TRBJ1-2	CASSQTGEVNYGYTF	TGCGCCAGCAGCCAAACAGGGGAGGTTAACTATGGCTACACCTTC
NA	NA	TRBV7-2	TRBJ2-6	CASSPTSAANVLTF	TGTGCCAGCAGCCCCACAAGTGCGGCCAACGTCCTGACTTTC
NA	NA	TRBV5-6	TRBJ1-1	CASSLFRENTEAFF	TGTGCCAGCAGCTTGTTCCGGGAGAACACTGAAGCTTTCTTT
NA	NA	TRBV7-2	TRBJ2-3	CASSLGTLVWEDTQYF	TGTGCCAGCAGCTTAGGGACCCTTGTATGGGAAGATACGCAGTATTTT
once	TRBD1	TRBV12-5	TRBJ2-7	CASGSAPWDRATYEQYF	TGTGCTAGTGGTTCCGCCCCTTGGGACAGGGCGACCTACGAGCAGTACTTC
once	NA	TRBV19	TRBJ1-4	CASSIYGTTNEKLFF	TGTGCCAGTAGTATCTACGGCACAACTAATGAAAAACTGTTTTTT
NA	NA	TRBV9	TRBJ2-1	CASSVAGYNEQFF	TGTGCCAGCAGCGTAGCAGGGTACAATGAGCAGTTCTTC
once	NA	TRBV7-6	TRBJ1-2	CASGPPGGLSYGYTF	TGTGCCAGCGGCCCCCCCGGGGGGTTAAGCTATGGCTACACCTTC
NA	NA	TRBV5-4	TRBJ2-3	CASSLEGGPADTQYF	TGTGCCAGCAGCTTGGAGGGGGGGCCGGCAGATACGCAGTATTTT
NA	NA	TRBV10-2	TRBJ1-4	CASGGVIGEKLFF	TGCGCCAGCGGTGGGGTCATCGGTGAAAAACTGTTTTTT
NA	NA	TRBV5-4	TRBJ1-1	CASNFGGSPSSEAFF	TGTGCCAGCAACTTCGGAGGGTCCCCGTCCTCTGAAGCTTTCTTT
NA	TRBD2	TRBV5-1	TRBJ2-2	CASSLTSGGTGELFF	TGCGCCAGCAGCCTAACTAGCGGGGGTACCGGGGAGCTGTTTTTT
NA	NA	TRBV5-1	TRBJ1-2	CASSLSPGYYGYTF	TGCGCCAGCAGCTTGTCCCCAGGGTACTATGGCTACACCTTC
NA	TRBD2	TRBV30	TRBJ2-1	CAWGGVQLNNEQFF	TGTGCCTGGGGGGGGGTCCAATTGAACAATGAGCAGTTCTTC